The T cell receptor beta chain under discussion was sequenced for a study of T cell repertoires and HLA-DP antigens. The overall study: Donors were two male and one female, aged 18-to-29 to 60-to-69.

Regarding the study as a whole: No separate analysis of naive versus memory CD4+ cells was done.

Primers targeted 54 TRBV and 13 TRBJ segments. Each pre-culture CD4+ sample aimed for hundreds of thousands of T cell genomes at deep resolution. Assay: immunoSEQ multiplex PCR; the TCRdb copy retains only in-frame clones and omits some. The profile covers around 100,000 clones, with around 93% appearing a single time and roughly 0.3% taken by the ten largest. A note on this clone: Its antigen is unidentified.

V gave up 4 bases and J gave up 4 bases, with 7 bases separating them. The germline V gene has CDR1 SEHNR and CDR2 FQNEAQ (reference sequence). The CDR3 runs to 13 residues. The sequence was collected from a young woman in good health and CMV-seronegative. V is TRBV7-9 and J is TRBJ2-2; D gene unclear. Sequencing was done on a sample of CD4+ T cells from PBMCs. The CDR3 loop reads CASSYPGTGELFF. The CDR3 DNA reads TGTGCCAGCAGCTACCCTGGCACCGGGGAGCTGTTTTTT.